These 5 T cell receptor beta chains share one sample of origin, sequenced in a study of blood T cell repertoires in COVID-19. Sequencing was performed with immunoSEQ multiplex PCR; in TCRdb, only in-frame clones are kept and a portion is missing. The repertoire holds about 180,000 clones, approximately 85% seen once, with around 6.2% in the top ten. The source material was PBMCs or T cells enriched from blood (not recorded which). Receptors originate from a man aged 35 to 55 who had recovered from COVID-19.

The CDR3 nucleotides are TGTGCCAGCAGCCAAGATCGCAGTGCTTCCTACAATGAGCAGTTCTTC. This translates into CASSQDRSASYNEQFF. This sequence joins TRBV4-2 and TRBJ2-1, with no clear D. This CDR3 has 16 residues. Trimming cost V 0 bases and J 1 base, with 10 bases left between them. CDR1 is LGHNA and CDR2 is YNFKEQ in the germline V gene.

The DNA for the CDR3 is TGCAGTGCTAGTGGGGACAGGGGAAATCAGCCCCAGCATTTT. It codes for CSASGDRGNQPQHF. J is TRBJ1-5 and V is TRBV20-1; 10 bases agree with TRBD1. Trimming took 3 bases from V and 4 from J; bases not matched to a gene: 3. CDR3 length equals 14 residues. The germline V gene encodes CDR1 DFQATT and CDR2 SNEGSKA (reference sequence).

The chain joins TRBV3-1 (or the pseudogene TRBV3-2) to TRBJ2-1; D is unresolved. This CDR3 has 15 residues. V lost 7 bases to trimming and J lost 9 bases, with 22 bases between them. Germline V gene lookup returns CDR1 LGHDT and CDR2 YNNKEL (reference sequence). The CDR3 DNA is TGTGCCAGCACTACTATCGATGGTGCCGTGGGTGAGCAGTTCTTC. This sequence encodes CASTTIDGAVGEQFF.

V usage is TRBV7-2 and J usage is TRBJ2-7, with TRBD1 identical over 9 bases. The CDR3 runs 13 residues. The V segment lost 5 bases and the J segment 4 bases; nucleotides outside the gene matches: 3. Per the germline V gene, CDR1 is SGHTA and CDR2 is FQGNSA. The CDR3 nucleotides read TGTGCCAGCAGCCGAGACAGGGGGTACGAGCAGTACTTC. This codes for CASSRDRGYEQYF. The full variable domain, with the rest looked up from reference TRBV7-2 and TRBJ2-7, is GAGVSQSPSNKVTEKGKDVELRCDPISGHTALYWYRQSLGQGLEFLIYFQGNSAPDKSGLPSDRFSAERTGGSVSTLTIQRTQQEDSAVYLCASSRDRGYEQYFGPGTRLTVT.

This clone was seen a few times. This sample also contains other DNA sequences that code for the same CDR3. The V gene is TRBV28, the J gene TRBJ1-5; no definite D call. CDR3 length equals 14 residues. The germline V gene encodes CDR1 MDHEN and CDR2 SYDVKM. V was cut by 1 base and J by 1 base, with 5 bases left in between. The CDR3 region has the DNA TGTGCCAGCAGTTTATCTGGCAGCAATCAGCCCCAGCATTTT. Translation gives CASSLSGSNQPQHF. Using reference TRBV28 and TRBJ1-5 for the parts outside the CDR3, the full variable domain is DVKVTQSSRYLVKRTGEKVFLECVQDMDHENMFWYRQDPGLGLRLIYFSYDVKMKEKGDIPEGYSVSREKKERFSLILESASTNQTSMYLCASSLSGSNQPQHFGDGTRLSIL.